This TCR beta chain was recovered during a study of OX40 agonist ivuxolimab in advanced cancers. Points from the study as a whole: Expanded clones were, on average, more numerous in CD8+ T cells than in CD4+. Also present in some nonresponders was a low level of normalized T-cell clonal expansion.

Sequencing used immunoSEQ multiplex PCR; TCRdb keeps in-frame clones, though not all of them. Seen here are tens of thousands of clones, 90% observed once, and the top ten hold 8% to 11%. V dropped 7 bases and J dropped 3; count of bases not matched to a gene: 5. Germline loops: CDR1 ENHRY, CDR2 SYGVKD. The CDR3 is 14 amino acids. Remarks on this clone: The antigen remains unidentified.

The sequenced sample was CD4+ or CD8+ T cells sorted from blood, obtained in a trial of the OX40 agonist ivuxolimab. The clonotype was recovered from an adult with an advanced solid tumor such as melanoma, head and neck, liver or kidney cancer. J is TRBJ2-7 and V is TRBV10-3, with TRBD1 matching over 11 bases. The CDR3 bases are TGTGCCATCACCCCCGGGACAGGGGGCTACGAGCAGTACTTC. It translates to CAITPGTGGYEQYF.